Reported below is one T cell receptor (beta chain). The antigen is unknown. This sample was taken from a study of T cell responses to AZD1222 COVID-19 vaccine. Study-wide points: Spike-wide coverage was observed for vaccine-associated CD4 TCRs, with dominant responses at 160-218 and 743-854.

The CDR3 totals 15 residues. Germline CDR1 is LNHDA and CDR2 is SQIVND (reference sequence). V was cut by 6 bases and J by 0 bases, with 12 bases left in between. Sequenced by immunoSEQ multiplex PCR; TCRdb stores in-frame clones only, minus some. In the table there are approximately 110,000 clones, 87% of which are singletons. The clonotype originates from an adult in good health. V is TRBV19 and J is TRBJ1-5; D ambiguous. The specimen was peripheral blood, collected on day 0 of AZD1222 vaccination. CDR3 protein: CASRSVGHSNQPQHF. CDR3 coding DNA: TGTGCCAGTAGGAGTGTAGGGCATAGCAATCAGCCCCAGCATTTT.